Listed below are T cell receptor beta chains from one sample, sequenced in a study of PD-1 blockade in classical Hodgkin lymphoma. Clones were sequenced by immunoSEQ multiplex PCR, and TCRdb holds only the in-frame ones, with some missing. The sample has roughly 16,000 clones; 75% to 85% are singletons. Specimen: peripheral blood mononuclear cells (PBMCs), collected at baseline. These receptors were collected from a human donor with classical Hodgkin lymphoma. Each CDR3 is given with its conserved first and last residue. The order of the fields is clone size, J gene, V gene, D gene, CDR3 DNA, CDR3 protein. The D gene is left open where the match is weak. Clone size is stated in some rows and not others, as once, few, many or a class when expanded.

clone_size: -
j_call: TRBJ1-1
v_call: TRBV9
d_call: -
cdr3_nt: TGTGCCAGCAGCGCGAGACATGCAGAAAAGCCAATGAACACTGAAGCTTTCTTT
cdr3_aa: CASSARHAEKPMNTEAFF

clone_size: -
j_call: TRBJ1-2
v_call: TRBV29-1
d_call: -
cdr3_nt: TGCAGCGCCCTCGGGTCAGGGTTCTATGGCTACACCTTC
cdr3_aa: CSALGSGFYGYTF

clone_size: -
j_call: TRBJ1-5
v_call: TRBV5-1
d_call: -
cdr3_nt: TGCGCCAGCAGGGAGGGGCAGAACAAATATCAGCCCCAGCATTTT
cdr3_aa: CASREGQNKYQPQHF

clone_size: -
j_call: TRBJ2-5
v_call: TRBV9
d_call: -
cdr3_nt: TGTGCCAGCAGCGTTAGCCCGGGACTCCACGAGACCCAGTACTTC
cdr3_aa: CASSVSPGLHETQYF

clone_size: -
j_call: TRBJ2-3
v_call: TRBV9
d_call: TRBD2
cdr3_nt: TGTGCCAGCAGTCTTAGGGCGGGGGATAGCACAGATACGCAGTATTTT
cdr3_aa: CASSLRAGDSTDTQYF

clone_size: -
j_call: TRBJ2-5
v_call: TRBV7-6
d_call: -
cdr3_nt: TGTGCCAGCAGCTTAGAGGGGCGAGTAGAGACCCAGTACTTC
cdr3_aa: CASSLEGRVETQYF

clone_size: -
j_call: TRBJ2-4
v_call: TRBV28
d_call: TRBD1
cdr3_nt: TGTGCCAGCAGTCCCTCGGACAGGGCACAAAACATTCAGTACTTC
cdr3_aa: CASSPSDRAQNIQYF

clone_size: -
j_call: TRBJ2-3
v_call: TRBV27
d_call: TRBD2
cdr3_nt: TGTGCCAGCGGCCCACAGCGGGAGGTTAGAGATACGCAGTATTTT
cdr3_aa: CASGPQREVRDTQYF

clone_size: -
j_call: TRBJ2-2
v_call: TRBV7-8
d_call: -
cdr3_nt: TGTGCCAGCATTCCACCGGGACTGGTGTCGGGCGGGGAGCTGTTTTTT
cdr3_aa: CASIPPGLVSGGELFF

clone_size: -
j_call: TRBJ2-7
v_call: TRBV5-6
d_call: -
cdr3_nt: TGTGCCAGCAGCCCGAGATCGAGGGGAGTTCGATACGAGCAGTACTTC
cdr3_aa: CASSPRSRGVRYEQYF

clone_size: once
j_call: TRBJ2-3
v_call: TRBV30
d_call: TRBD2
cdr3_nt: TGTGCCTGGACCTTAGCGGGGGGGCTGGCAGATACGCAGTATTTT
cdr3_aa: CAWTLAGGLADTQYF

clone_size: -
j_call: TRBJ2-3
v_call: TRBV5-1
d_call: -
cdr3_nt: TGCGCCAGCAGCCCCACACCATCATCAGGGTACCAAAGGGATACGCAGTATTTT
cdr3_aa: CASSPTPSSGYQRDTQYF

clone_size: -
j_call: TRBJ2-5
v_call: TRBV28
d_call: -
cdr3_nt: TGTGCCAGCAGTCAAGTACTTCCAGAGACCCAGTACTTC
cdr3_aa: CASSQVLPETQYF

clone_size: -
j_call: TRBJ1-1
v_call: TRBV29-1
d_call: -
cdr3_nt: TGCAGCGTTTCGAACACTGAAGCTTTCTTT
cdr3_aa: CSVSNTEAFF

clone_size: -
j_call: TRBJ2-7
v_call: TRBV20-1
d_call: -
cdr3_nt: TGCAGTGCCATGGGGAACTACGAGCAGTACTTC
cdr3_aa: CSAMGNYEQYF

clone_size: -
j_call: TRBJ1-4
v_call: TRBV7-9
d_call: TRBD1
cdr3_nt: TGTGCCAGCAGCTTATGGGGGACAGGGAATGAAAAACTGTTTTTT
cdr3_aa: CASSLWGTGNEKLFF

clone_size: -
j_call: TRBJ1-4
v_call: TRBV5-4
d_call: TRBD1
cdr3_nt: TGTGCCAGCAGCTCGGGACAGCCAACTAATGAAAAACTGTTTTTT
cdr3_aa: CASSSGQPTNEKLFF

clone_size: -
j_call: TRBJ2-7
v_call: TRBV19
d_call: TRBD1
cdr3_nt: TGTGCCAGTAGTGGTCCAGGGGGCGCTGCCTACGAGCAGTACTTC
cdr3_aa: CASSGPGGAAYEQYF

clone_size: -
j_call: TRBJ1-1
v_call: TRBV6-6
d_call: TRBD1
cdr3_nt: TGTGCCAGCAGTACCGGGACAGCGAACACTGAAGCTTTCTTT
cdr3_aa: CASSTGTANTEAFF

clone_size: -
j_call: TRBJ1-1
v_call: TRBV5-1
d_call: -
cdr3_nt: TGCGCCAGCAGCTTGTCGCGGGGAACTGAAGCTTTCTTT
cdr3_aa: CASSLSRGTEAFF

clone_size: -
j_call: TRBJ1-2
v_call: TRBV6-5
d_call: TRBD1
cdr3_nt: TGTGCCAGCAGTTCCTCCGGGACAGGCCCTTATGGCTACACCTTC
cdr3_aa: CASSSSGTGPYGYTF

clone_size: -
j_call: TRBJ2-1
v_call: TRBV7-3
d_call: -
cdr3_nt: TGTGCCAGCCGGAGAGGGCGGGACTACAATGAGCAGTTCTTC
cdr3_aa: CASRRGRDYNEQFF

clone_size: -
j_call: TRBJ1-1
v_call: TRBV11-2
d_call: TRBD1
cdr3_nt: TGTGCCAGCAGCTCCGGGACAGGGAGGTATACTGAAGCTTTCTTT
cdr3_aa: CASSSGTGRYTEAFF

clone_size: few
j_call: TRBJ2-7
v_call: TRBV7-8
d_call: -
cdr3_nt: TGTGCCAGCAGCTTAGTGGAGGCCTCGGGTAAGCAGTACTTC
cdr3_aa: CASSLVEASGKQYF

clone_size: -
j_call: TRBJ2-7
v_call: TRBV19
d_call: -
cdr3_nt: TGTGCCAGTAGATCGACTGAGCCTTCCTACGAGCAGTACTTC
cdr3_aa: CASRSTEPSYEQYF

clone_size: -
j_call: TRBJ1-2
v_call: TRBV5-6
d_call: -
cdr3_nt: TGTGCCAGCAGCTTAGGTATGCGCGGACCGGCGGGTGGCTACACCTTC
cdr3_aa: CASSLGMRGPAGGYTF

clone_size: -
j_call: TRBJ2-5
v_call: TRBV6-1
d_call: -
cdr3_nt: TGTGCCAGCAGTGTTGGCTGGGGTATAGGGCAAGAGACCCAGTACTTC
cdr3_aa: CASSVGWGIGQETQYF

clone_size: -
j_call: TRBJ1-2
v_call: TRBV6-5
d_call: TRBD1
cdr3_nt: TGTGCCAGCAGTTCCCGCGGACAGGGGATTGACTATGGCTACACCTTC
cdr3_aa: CASSSRGQGIDYGYTF

clone_size: -
j_call: TRBJ2-5
v_call: TRBV29-1
d_call: -
cdr3_nt: TGCAGCGTCAGAGCCTTGACAGAGCAGGAGACCCAGTACTTC
cdr3_aa: CSVRALTEQETQYF

clone_size: -
j_call: TRBJ1-2
v_call: TRBV4-3
d_call: -
cdr3_nt: TGCGCCAGCAGCCAAGTCGGCCAGGATCGCTATGGCTACACCTTC
cdr3_aa: CASSQVGQDRYGYTF

clone_size: -
j_call: TRBJ1-2
v_call: TRBV4-1
d_call: -
cdr3_nt: TGCGCCAGCAGCCAAGGCGGGAACTATGGCTACACCTTC
cdr3_aa: CASSQGGNYGYTF

clone_size: few
j_call: TRBJ1-4
v_call: TRBV30
d_call: -
cdr3_nt: TGTGCCTGGAGTGTAACAACTAATGAAAAACTGTTTTTT
cdr3_aa: CAWSVTTNEKLFF

clone_size: -
j_call: TRBJ1-4
v_call: TRBV19
d_call: TRBD1
cdr3_nt: TGTGCCAGTAGTACGCGGGGACAGGGGCGATATGATGAAAAACTGTTTTTT
cdr3_aa: CASSTRGQGRYDEKLFF